The 28 T cell receptor beta chains below all came from one sample that was sequenced in a study of T cell responses to AZD1222 COVID-19 vaccine. Sequenced by immunoSEQ multiplex PCR; TCRdb stores in-frame clones only, minus some. This sample has about 97,000 clones, with roughly nine tenths found just once. The sample was peripheral blood, taken on day 0 of AZD1222 vaccination. The receptors shown here come from an adult in good health.

This chain links TRBV6-6 with TRBJ1-2; D is ambiguous. Per germline, CDR1 MNHNY and CDR2 SVGAGI (reference sequence). The length of the CDR3 is 17 residues. Trimming shortened V by 5 bases and J by 1 base, and 20 bases separated the two germline ends. The CDR3 DNA is TGTGCCAGCAGTCCCTCTGCGATAGGCGTTTTTAACTATGGCTACACCTTC. Protein product: CASSPSAIGVFNYGYTF.

V usage is TRBV6-5 and J usage is TRBJ1-6; D is ambiguous. V was shortened by 2 bases and J by 0 bases, with 5 bases between the two germline ends. The length of the CDR3 is 15 residues. CDR1 and CDR2 (germline): MNHEY, SVGAGI. CDR3 DNA: TGTGCCAGCAGTTACGGAAGCTCCTATAATTCACCCCTCCACTTT. This translates into CASSYGSSYNSPLHF.

V and J are TRBV28 and TRBJ1-1; 9 nucleotides agree with TRBD1. The CDR3 length is 14 residues. V gave up 2 bases and J gave up 5 bases; unmatched junction bases: 3. Germline lookup yields CDR1 MDHEN and CDR2 SYDVKM. The CDR3 is CASSLPDRGTEAFF. The CDR3 DNA is TGTGCCAGCAGTTTACCGGACAGGGGAACTGAAGCTTTCTTT.

The J gene is TRBJ2-1, the V gene TRBV11-2; D unresolved. V lost 1 base and J 3 bases, leaving 10 bases between the germline ends. The CDR3 extends over 15 amino acids. From germline, CDR1 is SGHAT and CDR2 FQNNGV. CDR3 bases: TGTGCCAGCAGCTTAGTAGGGAACAGCTACAATGAGCAGTTCTTC. The encoded protein is CASSLVGNSYNEQFF.

J is TRBJ1-4 and V is TRBV5-1; 7 bases are a match to TRBD1. Losses at the gene ends were 4 bases for V and 4 bases for J; bases not matched to a gene: 10. The V gene's germline CDR1 is SGHRS and CDR2 YFSETQ. This CDR3 is built from 16 residues. The DNA of the CDR3 is TGCGCCAGCAGCCCACGCTCCGGGACAGTTAATGAAAAACTGTTTTTT. Encoded protein: CASSPRSGTVNEKLFF. Complete variable domain (other parts from reference TRBV5-1 and TRBJ1-4): KAGVTQTPRYLIKTRGQQVTLSCSPISGHRSVSWYQQTPGQGLQFLFEYFSETQRNKGNFPGRFSGRQFSNSRSEMNVSTLELGDSALYLCASSPRSGTVNEKLFFGSGTQLSVL.

Comments on this clone: The sample carries other DNA sequences with the same CDR3. The chain joins TRBV28 to TRBJ2-7; D uncertain. V shed 2 bases and J shed 2 bases, with 4 bases lying between them. This CDR3 has 12 residues. In germline, CDR1 is MDHEN, CDR2 SYDVKM. This chain's CDR3 is CASSLPAYEQYF. DNA for the CDR3: TGTGCCAGCAGTTTACCGGCCTACGAGCAGTACTTC.

The J gene is TRBJ2-7, the V gene TRBV10-2; D is uncertain. This CDR3 has 13 amino acids. CDR1 is WSHSY and CDR2 is SAAADI in the germline V gene. V was clipped by 6 bases and J by 3 bases, with 12 bases between them. CDR3: CASSSGSFYEQYF. CDR3 DNA sequence: TGCGCCAGCAGCTCCGGGTCTTTCTACGAGCAGTACTTC.

This chain links TRBV19 with TRBJ1-5; D possibly corresponds to TRBD1 (5 bases). Per germline, CDR1 LNHDA and CDR2 SQIVND (reference sequence). The CDR3 runs to 15 residues. The V and J ends lost 7 bases and 5 bases respectively, with 18 bases between them. The CDR3 bases are TGTGCCAGTACCGTAAATGGGGGTTCCCATCAGCCCCAGCATTTT. This gives the protein CASTVNGGSHQPQHF.

The chain employs TRBV15 and TRBJ1-5; 9 bases agree with TRBD1. The germline CDR1 and CDR2 sequences are LNHNV and YYDKDF (reference sequence). Trimming at V came to 4 bases and at J to 5 bases, leaving 6 bases not matched to a gene. The CDR3 is 15 amino acids. As DNA, the CDR3 is TGTGCCACCAGCATAGGGGGACAGGGCGATCAGCCCCAGCATTTT. Amino acids: CATSIGGQGDQPQHF.

The chain recombines TRBV30 with TRBJ2-7; D possibly corresponds to TRBD1 (6 bases). This CDR3 contains 14 residues. The V gene's germline CDR1 is GTSNPN and CDR2 SVGIG (reference sequence). Trimming cost V 4 bases and J 5 bases, with 18 bases left between them. The CDR3 region is CAWNPGHPGNEQYF. The CDR3 DNA reads TGTGCCTGGAACCCGGGACACCCCGGAAACGAGCAGTACTTC.

The chain's CDR3 is CASSLAKWGTGLYEQYF. CDR3 DNA: TGTGCCAGCAGCTTAGCGAAGTGGGGGACAGGGCTCTACGAGCAGTACTTC. The chain uses TRBV7-8 and TRBJ2-7, with 9 bases aligning to TRBD1. Germline CDR1 reads SGHVS; CDR2 reads FQNEAQ. V shed 0 bases, J shed 3 bases, and the junction held 9 bases outside the gene matches. The CDR3 spans 17 residues.

The rearrangement uses TRBV12-3 or TRBV12-4 and TRBJ1-1; no firm D call. Trimming left V 4 bases short and J 10 bases short, with 10 bases between. CDR3 length: 11 residues. DNA of the CDR3: TGTGCCAGCAGTTCCGGTCCTGTAGCTTTCTTT. It translates to CASSSGPVAFF.

V usage is TRBV28 and J usage is TRBJ1-1; a possible D gene is TRBD1 (5 bases). V lost 5 bases and J 5 bases, leaving 15 bases between the germline ends. CDR1 and CDR2 (germline): MDHEN, SYDVKM. The CDR3 covers 14 residues. Here the CDR3 reads CASSLTQGLTEAFF. The DNA for the CDR3 is TGTGCCAGCAGTCTTACCCAGGGTCTGACTGAAGCTTTCTTT.

V usage is TRBV18 and J usage is TRBJ2-7; D is ambiguous. This CDR3 region has 13 residues. Germline V gives CDR1 KGHSH, CDR2 LQKENI. The V and J ends lost 0 bases and 4 bases respectively, with 7 bases between them. DNA of the CDR3: TGTGCCAGCTCACCACCCGATAAGTACGAGCAGTACTTC. Residues: CASSPPDKYEQYF.

The chain joins TRBV5-5 to TRBJ1-6; no firm D call. The CDR3 has 17 residues. Deletions cut 1 base from V and 7 bases from J, with 18 bases between. The germline V gene has CDR1 SGHKS and CDR2 YYEKEE (reference sequence). In nucleotides, the CDR3 is TGTGCCAGCAGCTTGTTTCGACAATTCACGACGAATTCACCCCTCCACTTT. Translating it yields CASSLFRQFTTNSPLHF.

This sequence joins TRBV28 and TRBJ1-5; no clear D. The CDR3 runs 14 residues. Germline V gene sequence: CDR1 MDHEN, CDR2 SYDVKM. V was trimmed by 8 bases and J by 6 bases, leaving 17 bases between them. CDR3 DNA: TGTGCCAGCGGTTCATACTGGCTGGGTCAGCCCCAGCATTTT. It is translated as CASGSYWLGQPQHF.

The chain is built from TRBV5-4 and TRBJ2-5; 9 nucleotides line up with TRBD1. The CDR3 covers 15 residues. The junction had 4 bases not matched to a gene; V was cut back by 0 bases and J by 4 bases. CDR1 is SGHNT and CDR2 is YYREEE in the germline V gene (reference sequence). CDR3 in amino acids: CASSLGGQGVETQYF. The CDR3 coding sequence is TGTGCCAGCAGCTTGGGGGGACAGGGAGTAGAGACCCAGTACTTC.

The V and J genes are TRBV4-2 and TRBJ2-3; TRBD2 matches at 15 bases. J lost 8 bases, V lost 4 bases, and 13 bases had no gene match. Germline CDR1 LGHNA, CDR2 YNFKEQ. The CDR3 runs 18 residues. CDR3 DNA sequence: TGTGCCAGCAGCCGGACTAGCGGGGGGGCCGTCCTGAGTGGTACGCAGTATTTT. Its protein product is CASSRTSGGAVLSGTQYF.

This chain links TRBV5-1 with TRBJ2-3, with 14 positions matching TRBD2. Germline loops: CDR1 SGHRS, CDR2 YFSETQ. With 3 bases clipped from V and 6 bases from J, the junction kept 6 bases outside the gene matches. The CDR3 is 16 residues long. The CDR3 bases are TGCGCCAGCAGCTCCGGACTAGCGGGGGGAGGGGATACGCAGTATTTT. Protein sequence: CASSSGLAGGGDTQYF. The entire variable domain, with the rest obtained from reference TRBV5-1 and TRBJ2-3, is as follows: KAGVTQTPRYLIKTRGQQVTLSCSPISGHRSVSWYQQTPGQGLQFLFEYFSETQRNKGNFPGRFSGRQFSNSRSEMNVSTLELGDSALYLCASSSGLAGGGDTQYFGPGTRLTVL.

The J gene is TRBJ1-1, the V gene TRBV9; no firm D call. This CDR3 has 14 residues. The ends were cut back, 4 bases at V and 5 bases at J, with 15 bases in the middle. From germline, CDR1 is SGDLS and CDR2 YYNGEE. The CDR3 bases are TGTGCCAGCAGCCCCCTTTGGGGAGGGACTGAAGCTTTCTTT. Amino acids: CASSPLWGGTEAFF.

The chain has TRBV28 and TRBJ1-5; D remains ambiguous. This CDR3 has 10 residues. The germline gives CDR1 MDHEN, CDR2 SYDVKM. Here the CDR3 DNA reads TGTAGCTCCGGGGAACAGCCCCAGCATTTT. Amino acid sequence: CSSGEQPQHF.

CDR3 sequence: CASSAHTGPAGNTIYF. The DNA of the CDR3 is TGTGCCAGCAGTGCTCATACAGGGCCCGCTGGAAACACCATATATTTT. The chain uses TRBV28 and TRBJ1-3, with D possibly TRBD1 on 6 matching bases. Per germline, CDR1 MDHEN and CDR2 SYDVKM. The CDR3 length is 16 residues. V shed 5 bases and J shed 2 bases, with 16 bases lying between them.

The chain recombines TRBV6-1 with TRBJ1-2, with D unresolved. Germline V lookup: CDR1 MNHNS, CDR2 SASEGT. Trimming pared 0 bases from V and 5 bases from J, leaving 16 bases between. This CDR3 has 16 residues. The CDR3 protein is CASSEAGRVEGYGYTF. As DNA, the CDR3 is TGTGCCAGCAGTGAAGCTGGTCGGGTCGAGGGTTATGGCTACACCTTC.

The chain combines TRBV10-2 with TRBJ2-1; D gene uncertain. CDR1 and CDR2 from the germline V gene are WSHSY and SAAADI. The CDR3 contains 15 residues. Trimming stripped 0 bases from V and 2 bases from J, with 8 bases between. CDR3 sequence reads: CASSESAPTYNEQFF. CDR3 DNA sequence: TGCGCCAGCAGTGAGTCGGCTCCGACCTACAATGAGCAGTTCTTC.

This sequence joins TRBV4-1 and TRBJ1-1; TRBD1 aligns across 7 bases. The V gene end was trimmed by 2 bases and the J gene end by 0 bases; junction bases not matched to a gene: 3. Per germline, CDR1 MGHRA and CDR2 YSYEKL. This CDR3 contains 15 residues. CDR3 coding DNA: TGCGCCAGCAGCCAAACAGGGGTTTTGAACACTGAAGCTTTCTTT. It codes for CASSQTGVLNTEAFF.

The CDR3 here is CASSVDEVTQYF. CDR3 nucleotides: TGTGCCAGCAGCGTAGATGAGGTTACGCAGTATTTT. The chain recombines TRBV9 with TRBJ2-3; D not certain. The CDR3 is 12 residues long. Germline V gene sequence: CDR1 SGDLS, CDR2 YYNGEE. The V and J ends lost 0 bases and 8 bases respectively, with 7 bases between them.

CDR3 nucleotide sequence: TGTGCCAGCAGTACCACAGGGGGCGCGTCCTACGAGCAGTACTTC. As protein: CASSTTGGASYEQYF. The gene calls are TRBV27 and TRBJ2-7; TRBD1 agrees at 9 bases. The CDR3 has 15 residues. Per the germline V gene, CDR1 is MNHEY and CDR2 is SMNVEV (reference sequence). Trimming removed 5 bases from V and 1 base from J; junction bases left unmatched: 6.

Only a few counts were recorded for this clone. The chain recombines TRBV12-3 or TRBV12-4 with TRBJ1-1, with D unresolved. This CDR3 region has 13 residues. V lost 1 base and J lost 2, with 5 bases in between. The chain's CDR3 is CASSLVANTEAFF. CDR3 nucleotides: TGTGCCAGCAGTTTAGTCGCCAACACTGAAGCTTTCTTT.